The clone carrying this T cell receptor beta chain was seen a few times. Its specificity is not known. Trimming stripped 4 bases from V and 5 bases from J, with 18 bases between. The CDR3 is 15 amino acids. Per the germline V gene, CDR1 is SGHDT and CDR2 is YYEEEE. The entry originates in a study of regulatory T cells in long-lasting Graves disease. Notes on the study in general: TRBV28, TRBJ1-2 and TRBJ2-5 were segments that persistent disease favored. Persistent Graves' patients showed a TCR diversity that was lower than that of newly diagnosed ones.

Sample time point: persistent/refractory GD, antithyroid drugs over 5 years with positive TRAb. Extracted PBMC RNA gave rise to the TCR library. American Thyroid Association guidelines were used to diagnose Graves' disease. For TCR beta, libraries came from iRepertoire HTBI primers and Arm-PCR of CDR3 regions. Per the authors' pipeline: Across all samples, about 59 TRBV segments and 15 or so TRBJ segments were identified. TCRdb re-analysed the multiplex PCR reads in MiXCR, keeping a single row per CDR3 protein. The V and J calls shown here were made by TCRdb, not taken from the authors' results. This sample yields 500,000 to 700,000 distinct CDR3 sequences, of which about 30% are seen a single time; roughly 41% belongs to the top ten.

Sequenced material: peripheral blood mononuclear cells (PBMCs), taken when the disease was refractory, from a patient treated with antithyroid drugs. The rearrangement links TRBV5-6 to TRBJ1-2; D remains unclear. The source of this sequence is a female donor with Graves disease. In nucleotides, the CDR3 is TGTGCCAGCAGCCCGCCTAGGTTCCCCGGGTATGGCTACACCTTC. As protein: CASSPPRFPGYGYTF.